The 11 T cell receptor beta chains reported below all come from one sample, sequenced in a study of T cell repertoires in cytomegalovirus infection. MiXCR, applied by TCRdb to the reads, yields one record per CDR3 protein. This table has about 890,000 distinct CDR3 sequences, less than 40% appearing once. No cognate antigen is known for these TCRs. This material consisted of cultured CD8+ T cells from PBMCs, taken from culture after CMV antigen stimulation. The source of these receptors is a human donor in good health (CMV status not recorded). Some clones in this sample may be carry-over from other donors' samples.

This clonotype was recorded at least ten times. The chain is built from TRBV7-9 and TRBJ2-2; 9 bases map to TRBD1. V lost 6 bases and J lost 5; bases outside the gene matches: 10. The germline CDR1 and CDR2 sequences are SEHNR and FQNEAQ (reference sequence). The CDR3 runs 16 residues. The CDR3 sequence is CASRRPGQGRTGELFF. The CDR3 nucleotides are TGTGCCAGCAGGAGACCGGGACAGGGAAGGACCGGGGAGCTGTTTTTT.

As DNA, the CDR3 is TGTGCCAGCAGTGAATTCCGACAGGGGAATTTCGGCTACACCTTC. Its protein product is CASSEFRQGNFGYTF. V and J are TRBV6-1 and TRBJ1-2, with 8 nucleotides matching TRBD1. The CDR3 consists of 15 residues. V lost 2 bases, J lost 8 bases, and 10 bases stayed unmatched. Germline values: CDR1 MNHNS, CDR2 SASEGT.

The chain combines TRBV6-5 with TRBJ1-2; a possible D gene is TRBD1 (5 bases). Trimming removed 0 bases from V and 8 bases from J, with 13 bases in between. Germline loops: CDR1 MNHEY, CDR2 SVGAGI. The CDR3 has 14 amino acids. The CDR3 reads CASSYSGAGKGYTF. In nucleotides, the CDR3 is TGTGCCAGCAGTTACTCCGGGGCGGGGAAGGGCTACACCTTC.

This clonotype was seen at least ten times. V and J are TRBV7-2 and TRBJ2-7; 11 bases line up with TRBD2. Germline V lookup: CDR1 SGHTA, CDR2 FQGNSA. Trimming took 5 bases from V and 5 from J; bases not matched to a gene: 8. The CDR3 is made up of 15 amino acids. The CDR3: CASSPIAGGPHEQYF. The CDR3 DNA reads TGTGCCAGCAGCCCAATAGCGGGGGGGCCCCACGAGCAGTACTTC. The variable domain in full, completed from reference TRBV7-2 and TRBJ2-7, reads GAGVSQSPSNKVTEKGKDVELRCDPISGHTALYWYRQSLGQGLEFLIYFQGNSAPDKSGLPSDRFSAERTGGSVSTLTIQRTQQEDSAVYLCASSPIAGGPHEQYFGPGTRLTVT.

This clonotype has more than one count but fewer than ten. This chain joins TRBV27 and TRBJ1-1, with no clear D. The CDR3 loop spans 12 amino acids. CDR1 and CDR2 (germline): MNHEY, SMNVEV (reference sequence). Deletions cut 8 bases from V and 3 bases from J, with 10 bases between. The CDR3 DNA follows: TGTGCCAGCTTCTCGTCGGACACTGAAGCTTTCTTT. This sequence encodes CASFSSDTEAFF.

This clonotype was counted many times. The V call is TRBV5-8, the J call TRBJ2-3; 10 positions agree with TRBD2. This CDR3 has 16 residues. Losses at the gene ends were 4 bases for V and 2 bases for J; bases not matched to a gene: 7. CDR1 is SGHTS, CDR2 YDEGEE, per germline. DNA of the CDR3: TGTGCCAGCAGCACCCGGACTAGCGGAAACACAGATACGCAGTATTTT. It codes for CASSTRTSGNTDTQYF. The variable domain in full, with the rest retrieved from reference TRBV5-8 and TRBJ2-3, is EAGVTQSPTHLIKTRGQQATLRCSPISGHTSVYWYQQALGLGLQFLLWYDEGEERNRGNFPPRFSGRQFPNYSSELNVNALELEDSALYLCASSTRTSGNTDTQYFGPGTRLTVL.

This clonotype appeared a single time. CDR3 DNA: TGTGCCAGCAGTTATATCCTGGGGGACCAAGAGACCCAGTACTTC. It translates to CASSYILGDQETQYF. The chain has TRBV6-5 and TRBJ2-5; D is possibly TRBD1 or TRBD2 (5 bases each). Germline lookup yields CDR1 MNHEY and CDR2 SVGAGI. Trimming cost V 3 bases and J 0 bases, with 11 bases left between them. CDR3 length: 15 amino acids.

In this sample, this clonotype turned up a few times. The CDR3 DNA is TGTGCCAGCAGCTTGACTAAGTACGAGCAGTACTTC. Protein sequence: CASSLTKYEQYF. The chain couples TRBV5-6 to TRBJ2-7; D remains unclear. V was clipped by 1 base and J by 4 bases, with 6 bases between them. This CDR3 contains 12 residues. CDR1 and CDR2 from the germline V gene are SGHDT and YYEEEE.

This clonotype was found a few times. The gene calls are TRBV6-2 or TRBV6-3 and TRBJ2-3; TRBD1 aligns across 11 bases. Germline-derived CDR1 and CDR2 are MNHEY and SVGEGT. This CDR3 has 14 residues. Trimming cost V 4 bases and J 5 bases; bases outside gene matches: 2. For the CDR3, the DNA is TGTGCCAGCAGTTTCGGGACAGGGGGAGATACGCAGTATTTT. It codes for CASSFGTGGDTQYF.

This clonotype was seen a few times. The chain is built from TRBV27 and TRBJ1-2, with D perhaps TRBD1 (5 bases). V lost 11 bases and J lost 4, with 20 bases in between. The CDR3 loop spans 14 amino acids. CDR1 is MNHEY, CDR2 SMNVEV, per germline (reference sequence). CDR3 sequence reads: CAAGPGGLIYGYTF. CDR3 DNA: TGTGCCGCAGGACCGGGGGGTTTGATCTATGGCTACACCTTC.

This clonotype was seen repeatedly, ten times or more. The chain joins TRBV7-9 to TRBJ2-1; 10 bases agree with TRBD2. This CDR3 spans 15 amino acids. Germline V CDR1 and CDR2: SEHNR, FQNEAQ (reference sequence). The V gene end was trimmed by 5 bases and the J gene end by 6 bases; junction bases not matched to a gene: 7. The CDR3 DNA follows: TGTGCCAGCAGCCTGAGCGGGGGGGCCCCCAATGAGCAGTTCTTC. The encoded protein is CASSLSGGAPNEQFF. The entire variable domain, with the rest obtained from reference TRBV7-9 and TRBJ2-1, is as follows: DTGVSQNPRHKITKRGQNVTFRCDPISEHNRLYWYRQTLGQGPEFLTYFQNEAQLEKSRLLSDRFSAERPKGSFSTLEIQRTEQGDSAMYLCASSLSGGAPNEQFFGPGTRLTVL.